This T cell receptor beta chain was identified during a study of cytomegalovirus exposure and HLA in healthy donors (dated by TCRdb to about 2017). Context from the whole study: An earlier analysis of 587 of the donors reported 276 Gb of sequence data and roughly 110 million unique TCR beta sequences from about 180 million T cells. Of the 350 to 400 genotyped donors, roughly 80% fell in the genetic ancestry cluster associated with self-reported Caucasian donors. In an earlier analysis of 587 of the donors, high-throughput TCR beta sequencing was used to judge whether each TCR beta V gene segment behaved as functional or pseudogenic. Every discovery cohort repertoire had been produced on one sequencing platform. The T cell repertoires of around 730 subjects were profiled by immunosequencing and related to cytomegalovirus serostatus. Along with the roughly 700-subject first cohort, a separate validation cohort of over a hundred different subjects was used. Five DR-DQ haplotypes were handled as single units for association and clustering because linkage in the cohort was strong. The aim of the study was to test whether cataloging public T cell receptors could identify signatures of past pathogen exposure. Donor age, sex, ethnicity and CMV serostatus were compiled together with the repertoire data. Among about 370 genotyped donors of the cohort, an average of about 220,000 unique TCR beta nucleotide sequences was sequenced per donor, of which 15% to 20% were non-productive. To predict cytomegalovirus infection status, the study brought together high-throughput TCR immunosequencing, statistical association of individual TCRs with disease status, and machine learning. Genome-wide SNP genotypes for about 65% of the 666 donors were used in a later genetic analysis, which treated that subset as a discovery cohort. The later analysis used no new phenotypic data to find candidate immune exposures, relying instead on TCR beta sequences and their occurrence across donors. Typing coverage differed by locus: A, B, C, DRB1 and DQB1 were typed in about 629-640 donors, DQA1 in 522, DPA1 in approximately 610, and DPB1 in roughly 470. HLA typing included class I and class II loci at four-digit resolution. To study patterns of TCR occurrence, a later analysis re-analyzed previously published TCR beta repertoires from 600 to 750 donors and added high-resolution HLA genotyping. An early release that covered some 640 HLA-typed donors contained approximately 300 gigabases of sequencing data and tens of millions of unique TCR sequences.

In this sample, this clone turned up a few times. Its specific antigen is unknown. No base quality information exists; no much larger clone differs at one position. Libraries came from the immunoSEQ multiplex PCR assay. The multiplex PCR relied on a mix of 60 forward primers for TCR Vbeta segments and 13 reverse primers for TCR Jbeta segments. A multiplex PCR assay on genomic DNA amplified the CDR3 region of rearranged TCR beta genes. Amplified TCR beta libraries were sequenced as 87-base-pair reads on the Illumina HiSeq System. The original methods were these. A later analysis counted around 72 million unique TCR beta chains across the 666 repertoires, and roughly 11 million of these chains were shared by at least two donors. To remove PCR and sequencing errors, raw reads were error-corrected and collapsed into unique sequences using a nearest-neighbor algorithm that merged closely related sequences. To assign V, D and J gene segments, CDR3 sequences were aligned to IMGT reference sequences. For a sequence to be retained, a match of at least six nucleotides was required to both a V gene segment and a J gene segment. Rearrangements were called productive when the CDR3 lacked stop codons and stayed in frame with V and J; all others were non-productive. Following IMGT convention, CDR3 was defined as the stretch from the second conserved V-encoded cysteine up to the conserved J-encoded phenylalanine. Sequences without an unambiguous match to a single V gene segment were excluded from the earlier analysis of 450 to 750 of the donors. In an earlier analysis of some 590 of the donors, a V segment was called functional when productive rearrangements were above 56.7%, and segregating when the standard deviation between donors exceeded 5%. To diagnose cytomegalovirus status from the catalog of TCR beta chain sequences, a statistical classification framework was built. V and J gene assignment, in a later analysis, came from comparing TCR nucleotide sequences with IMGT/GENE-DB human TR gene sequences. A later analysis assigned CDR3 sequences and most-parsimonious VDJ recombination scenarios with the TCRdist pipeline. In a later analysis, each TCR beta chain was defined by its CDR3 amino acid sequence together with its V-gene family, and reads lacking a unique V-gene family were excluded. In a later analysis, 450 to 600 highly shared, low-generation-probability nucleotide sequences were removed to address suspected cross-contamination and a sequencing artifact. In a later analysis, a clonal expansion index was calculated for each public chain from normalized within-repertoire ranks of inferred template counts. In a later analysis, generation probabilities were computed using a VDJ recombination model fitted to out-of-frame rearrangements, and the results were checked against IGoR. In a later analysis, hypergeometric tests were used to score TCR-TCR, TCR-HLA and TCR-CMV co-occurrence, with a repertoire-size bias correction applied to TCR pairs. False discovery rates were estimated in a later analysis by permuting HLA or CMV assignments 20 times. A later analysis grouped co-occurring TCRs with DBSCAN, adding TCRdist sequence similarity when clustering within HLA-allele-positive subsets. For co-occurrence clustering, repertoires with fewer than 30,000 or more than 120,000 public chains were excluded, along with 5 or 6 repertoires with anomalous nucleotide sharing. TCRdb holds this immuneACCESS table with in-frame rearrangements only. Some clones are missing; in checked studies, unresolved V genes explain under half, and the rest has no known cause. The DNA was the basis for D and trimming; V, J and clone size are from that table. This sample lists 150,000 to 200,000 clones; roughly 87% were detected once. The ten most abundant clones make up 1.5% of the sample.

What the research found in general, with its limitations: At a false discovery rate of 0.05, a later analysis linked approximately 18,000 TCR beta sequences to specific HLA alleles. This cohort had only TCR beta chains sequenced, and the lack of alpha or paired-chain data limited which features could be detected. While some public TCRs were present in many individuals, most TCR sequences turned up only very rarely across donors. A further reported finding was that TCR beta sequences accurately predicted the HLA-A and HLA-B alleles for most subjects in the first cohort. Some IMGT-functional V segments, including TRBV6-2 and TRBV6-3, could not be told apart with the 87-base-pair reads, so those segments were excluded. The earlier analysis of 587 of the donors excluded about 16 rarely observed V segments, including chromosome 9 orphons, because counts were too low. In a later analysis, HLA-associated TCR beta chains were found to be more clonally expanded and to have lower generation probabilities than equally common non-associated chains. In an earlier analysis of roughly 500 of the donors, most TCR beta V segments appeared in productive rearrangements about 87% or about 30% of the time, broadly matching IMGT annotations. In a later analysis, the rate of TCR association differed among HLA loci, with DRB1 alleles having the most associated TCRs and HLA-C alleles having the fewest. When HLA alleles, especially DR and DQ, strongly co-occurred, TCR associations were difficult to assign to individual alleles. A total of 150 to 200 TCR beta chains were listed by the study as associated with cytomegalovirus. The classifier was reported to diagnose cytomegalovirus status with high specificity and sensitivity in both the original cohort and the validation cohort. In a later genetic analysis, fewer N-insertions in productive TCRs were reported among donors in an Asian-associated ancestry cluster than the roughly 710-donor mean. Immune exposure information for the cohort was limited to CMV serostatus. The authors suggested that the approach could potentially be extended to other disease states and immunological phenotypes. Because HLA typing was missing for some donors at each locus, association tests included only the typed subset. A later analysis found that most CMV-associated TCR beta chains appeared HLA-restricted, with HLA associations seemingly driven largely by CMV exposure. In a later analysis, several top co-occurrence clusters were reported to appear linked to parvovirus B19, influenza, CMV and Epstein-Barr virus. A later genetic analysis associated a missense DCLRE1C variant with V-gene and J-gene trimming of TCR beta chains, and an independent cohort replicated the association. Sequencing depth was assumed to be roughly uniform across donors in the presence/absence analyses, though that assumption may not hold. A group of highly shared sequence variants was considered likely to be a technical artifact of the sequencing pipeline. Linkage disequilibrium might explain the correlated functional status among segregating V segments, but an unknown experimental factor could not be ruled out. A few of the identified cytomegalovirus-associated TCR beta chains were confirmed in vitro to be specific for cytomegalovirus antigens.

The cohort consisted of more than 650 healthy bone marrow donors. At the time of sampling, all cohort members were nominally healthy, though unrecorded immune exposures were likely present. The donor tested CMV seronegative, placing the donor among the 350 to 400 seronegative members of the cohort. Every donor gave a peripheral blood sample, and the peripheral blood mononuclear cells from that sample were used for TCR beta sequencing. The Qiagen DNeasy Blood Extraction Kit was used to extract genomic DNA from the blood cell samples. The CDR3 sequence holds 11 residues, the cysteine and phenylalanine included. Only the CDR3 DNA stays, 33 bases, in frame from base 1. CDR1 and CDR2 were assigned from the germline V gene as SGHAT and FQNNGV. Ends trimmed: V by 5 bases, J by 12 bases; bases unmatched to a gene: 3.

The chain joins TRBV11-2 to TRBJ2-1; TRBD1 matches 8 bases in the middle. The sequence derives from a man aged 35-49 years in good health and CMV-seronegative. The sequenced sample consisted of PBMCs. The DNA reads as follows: TGTGCCAGCAGCCTTGGGACAGGGCAGTTCTTC. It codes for CASSLGTGQFF.